Listed below are T cell receptor beta chains from one sample, sequenced in a study of cytomegalovirus exposure and HLA in healthy donors. Assay: immunoSEQ multiplex PCR; the TCRdb copy retains only in-frame clones and omits some. The sample yields about 160,000 clones, around 89% seen once. Sequences were obtained from PBMCs. All receptors derive from a man between 18 and 35 years old in good health and CMV-seronegative. CDR3s include the opening cysteine and the closing phenylalanine or tryptophan. Fields, in order: D gene, J gene, clone size, V gene, CDR3 DNA, CDR3 protein. D genes are given only for firm matches. For some rows the clone size is stated as once, few or many, or as a class when expanded; others skip it.

D: TRBD2; J: TRBJ2-2; size: NA; V: TRBV11-2; DNA: TGTGCCAGCAGCCCGGGACTAGCGGGAGGTTTAGTGAACACCGGGGAGCTGTTTTTT; CDR3: CASSPGLAGGLVNTGELFF
D: NA; J: TRBJ2-7; size: NA; V: TRBV27; DNA: TGTGCCAGCGGGGAAACCTCGGGGGGCCGTTTTGGCGAGCAGTACTTC; CDR3: CASGETSGGRFGEQYF
D: TRBD1; J: TRBJ1-5; size: once; V: TRBV10-2; DNA: TGCGCCAGCAGTGAGAGGGACAGGGTTTTTGTAGGCAATCAGCCCCAGCATTTT; CDR3: CASSERDRVFVGNQPQHF
D: TRBD1; J: TRBJ1-2; size: NA; V: TRBV7-6; DNA: TGTGCCAGCAGCCTTGGACAGGGGAATGGCTACACCTTC; CDR3: CASSLGQGNGYTF
D: NA; J: TRBJ1-5; size: NA; V: TRBV2; DNA: TGTGCCAGCAATCCAAATAGCAATCAGCCCCAGCATTTT; CDR3: CASNPNSNQPQHF
D: TRBD2; J: TRBJ2-2; size: NA; V: TRBV19; DNA: TGTGCCAGTAGTATCGAGGGTCTAGCGGGAGGGAAAACCGGGGAGCTGTTTTTT; CDR3: CASSIEGLAGGKTGELFF
D: TRBD2; J: TRBJ2-7; size: NA; V: TRBV5-1; DNA: TGCGCCAGCAGCGGAAGGCGGGAGGGCTACGAGCAGTACTTC; CDR3: CASSGRREGYEQYF
D: NA; J: TRBJ1-2; size: NA; V: TRBV4-2; DNA: TGTGCCAGCAGCCCCGGACAGAACTATGGCTACACCTTC; CDR3: CASSPGQNYGYTF
D: TRBD2; J: TRBJ2-2; size: NA; V: TRBV27; DNA: TGTGCCAGCAGTTTATGGACTAGCGGTACCGGGGAGCTGTTTTTT; CDR3: CASSLWTSGTGELFF
D: NA; J: TRBJ2-1; size: once; V: TRBV4-1; DNA: TGCGCCAGCAGCCTACAGGGTGACACCTACAATGAGCAGTTCTTC; CDR3: CASSLQGDTYNEQFF
D: NA; J: TRBJ1-5; size: once; V: TRBV28; DNA: TGTGCCAGCAAATCCCTGGGGGGGGTAAATCAGCCCCAGCATTTT; CDR3: CASKSLGGVNQPQHF
D: TRBD2; J: TRBJ2-3; size: NA; V: TRBV27; DNA: TGTGCCAGCAGTTTGAGGCGGGAGCGCGCAAATACGCAGTATTTT; CDR3: CASSLRRERANTQYF
D: TRBD1; J: TRBJ1-5; size: NA; V: TRBV10-3; DNA: TGTGCCATCAGTGCCCAGGGGGATCAGCCCCAGCATTTT; CDR3: CAISAQGDQPQHF
D: TRBD2; J: TRBJ2-1; size: NA; V: TRBV28; DNA: TGTGCCAGCAGTTTATGGGTTCGGACTAGCGTTAATGAGCAGTTCTTC; CDR3: CASSLWVRTSVNEQFF
D: TRBD2; J: TRBJ2-2; size: NA; V: TRBV11-2; DNA: TGTGCCAGCAGCTTAGGGGGAGGGAGCACCGGGGAGCTGTTTTTT; CDR3: CASSLGGGSTGELFF
D: NA; J: TRBJ2-1; size: NA; V: TRBV19; DNA: TGTGCCAGTATTCTTAGACAGGGGAGGCGGGAGGGCCTCAATGAGCAGTTCTTC; CDR3: CASILRQGRREGLNEQFF
D: NA; J: TRBJ2-2; size: NA; V: TRBV27; DNA: TGTGCCAGCAGAGGACAATCGGGCACCGGGGAGCTGTTTTTT; CDR3: CASRGQSGTGELFF
D: TRBD1; J: TRBJ1-4; size: NA; V: TRBV28; DNA: TGTGCCAGCACCCTGGGGACAGGGAATGAAAAACTGTTTTTT; CDR3: CASTLGTGNEKLFF
D: TRBD1; J: TRBJ2-3; size: few; V: TRBV4-3; DNA: TGCGCCAGCAGCCGGGACAGGGGATATAGCACAGATACGCAGTATTTT; CDR3: CASSRDRGYSTDTQYF
D: TRBD2; J: TRBJ2-1; size: NA; V: TRBV10-2; DNA: TGCGCCAGCACCTATTGGACTAGCGGATCCTACAATGAGCAGTTCTTC; CDR3: CASTYWTSGSYNEQFF
D: NA; J: TRBJ1-5; size: NA; V: TRBV28; DNA: TGTGCCAGCAGCCCCGGGGATCAGCCCCAGCATTTT; CDR3: CASSPGDQPQHF
D: TRBD1; J: TRBJ2-7; size: once; V: TRBV19; DNA: TGTGCCAGCTCAACAGGGGTTGCGTCCATACGCGAGCAGTACTTC; CDR3: CASSTGVASIREQYF
D: NA; J: TRBJ2-7; size: NA; V: TRBV28; DNA: TGTGCCAGCAGAGACTTAGCGGTAAGCTCCTACGAGCAGTACTTC; CDR3: CASRDLAVSSYEQYF
D: TRBD1; J: TRBJ1-2; size: NA; V: TRBV4-1; DNA: TGCGCCAGCAGCCCAACAGGGGCTAGCTCTAACTATGGCTACACCTTC; CDR3: CASSPTGASSNYGYTF
D: TRBD1; J: TRBJ1-6; size: once; V: TRBV5-1; DNA: TGCGCCAGCAGCTCAGGGGACAGGGGGTTTGAAGGCTCCTATAATTCACCCCTCCACTTT; CDR3: CASSSGDRGFEGSYNSPLHF
D: TRBD2; J: TRBJ2-5; size: NA; V: TRBV7-6; DNA: TGTGCCAGCAGCTTAGGGACTAGTTCCTTTAAGTACTTC; CDR3: CASSLGTSSFKYF
D: NA; J: TRBJ1-1; size: NA; V: TRBV7-9; DNA: TGTGCCAGCAGTCAAACACAGGGTTTGAACACTGAAGCTTTCTTT; CDR3: CASSQTQGLNTEAFF
D: NA; J: TRBJ1-4; size: NA; V: TRBV1; DNA: TGCACCAGCAGCCAAGATACCAGGCTTAATGAAAAACTGTTTTTT; CDR3: CTSSQDTRLNEKLFF
D: TRBD1; J: TRBJ1-2; size: few; V: TRBV18; DNA: TGTGCCAGCTCACCTAGACAGGGGACGGATGGCTACACCTTC; CDR3: CASSPRQGTDGYTF
D: NA; J: TRBJ1-2; size: few; V: TRBV7-9; DNA: TGTGCCAGCAGCTTAGCGGGGCAGCAGAACGGCTACACCTTC; CDR3: CASSLAGQQNGYTF
D: TRBD1; J: TRBJ2-2; size: NA; V: TRBV11-2; DNA: TGTGCCAGCAGCGGGCCCGGGACAGGGTTTCCCGGGGAGCTGTTTTTT; CDR3: CASSGPGTGFPGELFF
D: TRBD1; J: TRBJ1-1; size: NA; V: TRBV28; DNA: TGTGCCAGCAGAGCGACAGGGTTTGGTAGCACTGAAGCTTTCTTT; CDR3: CASRATGFGSTEAFF
D: NA; J: TRBJ1-1; size: few; V: TRBV2; DNA: TGTGCCAGCAGTGCTCCAGAAAACACTGAAGCTTTCTTT; CDR3: CASSAPENTEAFF
D: NA; J: TRBJ2-7; size: few; V: TRBV7-7; DNA: TGTGCTAGCAGCTTAGCAGCAGGGGACGAGCAGTACTTC; CDR3: CASSLAAGDEQYF
D: NA; J: TRBJ2-7; size: NA; V: TRBV29-1; DNA: TGCAGCGTCGTCGGTCGGGACAAGGCCACCTACGAGCAGTACTTC; CDR3: CSVVGRDKATYEQYF